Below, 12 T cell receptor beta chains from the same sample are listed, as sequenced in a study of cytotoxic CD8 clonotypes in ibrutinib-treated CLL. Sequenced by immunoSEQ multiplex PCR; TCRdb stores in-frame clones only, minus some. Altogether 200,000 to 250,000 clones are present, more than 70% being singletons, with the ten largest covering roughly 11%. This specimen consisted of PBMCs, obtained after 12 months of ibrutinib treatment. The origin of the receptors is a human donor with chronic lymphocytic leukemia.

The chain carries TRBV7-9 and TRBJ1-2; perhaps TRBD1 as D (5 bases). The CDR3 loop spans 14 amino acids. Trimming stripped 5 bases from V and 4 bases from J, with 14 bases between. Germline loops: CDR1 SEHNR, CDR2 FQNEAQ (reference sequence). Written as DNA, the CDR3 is TGTGCCAGCAGCCCCATCCTAGGGGCCTATGGCTACACCTTC. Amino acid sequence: CASSPILGAYGYTF.

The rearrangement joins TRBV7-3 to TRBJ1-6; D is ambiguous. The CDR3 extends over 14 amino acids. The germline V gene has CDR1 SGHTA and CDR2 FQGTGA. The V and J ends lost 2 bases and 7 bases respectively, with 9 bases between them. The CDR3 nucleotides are TGTGCCAGCAGCTTAGGGGAGGCCAATTCACCCCTCCACTTT. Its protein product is CASSLGEANSPLHF.

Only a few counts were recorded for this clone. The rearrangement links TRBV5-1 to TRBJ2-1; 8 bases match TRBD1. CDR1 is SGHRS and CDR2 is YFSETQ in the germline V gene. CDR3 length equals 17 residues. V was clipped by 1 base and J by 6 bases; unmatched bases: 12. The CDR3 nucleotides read TGCGCCAGCAGCTTGTCCGCAGGGGGCTACTTGTTCAATGAGCAGTTCTTC. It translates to CASSLSAGGYLFNEQFF.

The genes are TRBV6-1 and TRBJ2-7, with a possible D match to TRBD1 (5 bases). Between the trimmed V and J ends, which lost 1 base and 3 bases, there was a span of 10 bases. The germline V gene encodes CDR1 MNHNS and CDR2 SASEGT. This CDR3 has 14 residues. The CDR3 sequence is CASSEDTTVYEQYF. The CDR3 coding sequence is TGTGCCAGCAGTGAAGATACGACAGTCTACGAGCAGTACTTC.

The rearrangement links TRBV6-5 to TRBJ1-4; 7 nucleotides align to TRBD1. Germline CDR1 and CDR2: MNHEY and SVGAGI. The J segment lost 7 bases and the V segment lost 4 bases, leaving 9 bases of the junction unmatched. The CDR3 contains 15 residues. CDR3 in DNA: TGTGCCAGCAGTTCCATCACGGGACAGTTTGAAAAACTGTTTTTT. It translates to CASSSITGQFEKLFF.

In nucleotides, the CDR3 is TGTGCCAGCAGCTTTGGTGCGGGAACAGATACGCAGTATTTT. Encoded protein: CASSFGAGTDTQYF. The rearrangement uses TRBV5-6 and TRBJ2-3, with a tentative D call TRBD2 (6 bases). This CDR3 has 14 residues. Between the trimmed V and J ends, which lost 2 bases and 3 bases, there was a span of 10 bases. The germline gives CDR1 SGHDT, CDR2 YYEEEE.

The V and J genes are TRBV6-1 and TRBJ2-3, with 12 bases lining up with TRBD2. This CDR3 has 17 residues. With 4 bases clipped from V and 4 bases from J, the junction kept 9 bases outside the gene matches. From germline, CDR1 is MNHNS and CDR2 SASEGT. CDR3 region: CASSGRTSGKKADTQYF. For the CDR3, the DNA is TGTGCCAGCAGTGGGCGGACTAGCGGGAAGAAGGCAGATACGCAGTATTTT.

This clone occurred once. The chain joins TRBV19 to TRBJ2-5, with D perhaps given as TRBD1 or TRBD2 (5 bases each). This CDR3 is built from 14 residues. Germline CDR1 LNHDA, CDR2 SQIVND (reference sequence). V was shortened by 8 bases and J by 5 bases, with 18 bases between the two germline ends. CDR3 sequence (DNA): TGTGCCAGTCAAAGGGCAGGGAGTAGGGAGACCCAGTACTTC. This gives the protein CASQRAGSRETQYF.

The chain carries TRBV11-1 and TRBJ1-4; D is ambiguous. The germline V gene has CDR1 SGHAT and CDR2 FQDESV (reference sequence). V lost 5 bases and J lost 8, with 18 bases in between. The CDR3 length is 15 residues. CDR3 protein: CASSRDGLGHEKLFF. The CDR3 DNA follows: TGTGCCAGCAGCCGAGACGGGTTGGGCCACGAAAAACTGTTTTTT.

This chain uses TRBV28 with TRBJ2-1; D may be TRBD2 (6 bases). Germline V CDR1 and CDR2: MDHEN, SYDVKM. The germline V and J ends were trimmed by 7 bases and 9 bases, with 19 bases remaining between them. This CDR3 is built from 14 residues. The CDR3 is CASIKRDWSFEQFF. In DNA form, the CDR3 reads TGTGCCAGCATTAAACGGGACTGGAGTTTTGAGCAGTTCTTC.

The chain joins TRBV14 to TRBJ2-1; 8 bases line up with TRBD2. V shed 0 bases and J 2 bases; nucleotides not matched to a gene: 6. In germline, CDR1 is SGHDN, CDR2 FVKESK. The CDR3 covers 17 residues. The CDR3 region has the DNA TGTGCCAGCAGCCAAGATCTGACTAGCGCGGCCTACAATGAGCAGTTCTTC. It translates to CASSQDLTSAAYNEQFF.

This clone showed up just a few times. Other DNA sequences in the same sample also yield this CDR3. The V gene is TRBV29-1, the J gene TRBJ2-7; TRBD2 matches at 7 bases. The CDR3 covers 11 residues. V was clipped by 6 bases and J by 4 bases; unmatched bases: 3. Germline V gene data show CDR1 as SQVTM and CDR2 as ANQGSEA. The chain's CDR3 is CSVGGTYEQYF. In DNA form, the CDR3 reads TGCAGCGTGGGAGGGACGTACGAGCAGTACTTC.